The rows below give T cell receptor beta chains drawn from one sample of a study of T cell responses to AZD1222 COVID-19 vaccine. Only in-frame clones appear in the TCRdb table, and some are missing; sequencing was by immunoSEQ multiplex PCR. The table has over 150,000 clones, 90% seen once. The source material was peripheral blood, sampled on day 0 of AZD1222 vaccination. The source of these receptors is an adult in good health. Both conserved end residues are part of each CDR3. The D gene is left open where the match is weak. Clone size is given for some rows only: seen once, a few or many times, or a class if the clone is expanded.

j_call d_call cdr3_length v_call clone_size cdr3_aa cdr3_nt
TRBJ1-2 TRBD1 13 TRBV27 . CASRDTGDPGYTF TGTGCCAGCAGGGATACAGGGGACCCTGGCTACACCTTC
TRBJ1-1 . 16 TRBV5-5 . CASSLAGHPGNTEAFF TGTGCCAGCAGCTTGGCTGGACACCCCGGGAACACTGAAGCTTTCTTT
TRBJ2-3 TRBD1 16 TRBV7-9 once CASSPGTEGNTDTQYF TGTGCCAGCAGCCCAGGGACAGAAGGTAACACAGATACGCAGTATTTT
TRBJ1-2 TRBD1 16 TRBV7-8 . CASSLAGTGGVYGYTF TGTGCCAGCAGCTTAGCGGGTACAGGGGGTGTCTATGGCTACACCTTC
TRBJ1-1 . 13 TRBV3-1/TRBV3-2 . CASSDAGRTEAFF TGTGCCAGCAGCGACGCAGGGAGGACTGAAGCTTTCTTT
TRBJ2-7 TRBD1 15 TRBV5-1 . CASSKEPGQSYEQYF TGCGCCAGCAGCAAAGAACCGGGACAGAGCTACGAGCAGTACTTC
TRBJ2-3 . 16 TRBV5-8 . CASSLAGRGTGNTQYF TGTGCCAGCAGCTTGGCCGGACGGGGGACGGGAAATACGCAGTATTTT
TRBJ1-1 TRBD1 20 TRBV9 . CASSPSGGGWGQGMNTEAFF TGTGCCAGCAGCCCCAGTGGAGGGGGGTGGGGACAGGGCATGAACACTGAAGCTTTCTTT
TRBJ1-1 . 14 TRBV6-5 . CASSYPGENTEAFF TGTGCCAGCAGTTACCCAGGTGAGAACACTGAAGCTTTCTTT
TRBJ1-3 . 13 TRBV4-3 . CASSHHEGNTIYF TGCGCCAGCAGCCACCATGAGGGAAACACCATATATTTT
TRBJ1-1 . 14 TRBV14 . CASSQELRNTEAFF TGTGCCAGCAGCCAAGAATTGAGAAACACTGAAGCTTTCTTT
TRBJ1-6 TRBD1 18 TRBV11-2 . CASSLRGGDREGLSPLHF TGTGCCAGCAGCCTAAGGGGTGGGGACAGGGAAGGATTGTCACCCCTCCACTTT
TRBJ1-5 . 14 TRBV5-1 . CASSSDGPNQPQHF TGCGCCAGCAGCTCGGACGGCCCCAATCAGCCCCAGCATTTT
TRBJ1-4 TRBD1 15 TRBV11-2 . CASSLGGGGREKLFF TGTGCCAGCAGCTTAGGAGGGGGCGGGCGGGAAAAACTGTTTTTT
TRBJ2-1 TRBD1 15 TRBV5-4 . CASSLDRGVYNEQFF TGTGCCAGCAGCTTGGACAGGGGGGTATACAATGAGCAGTTCTTC
TRBJ1-5 . 13 TRBV7-2 . CASSQTWTQPQHF TGTGCCAGCAGCCAAACTTGGACTCAGCCCCAGCATTTT
TRBJ1-6 . 13 TRBV9 . CASSAGENSPLHF TGTGCCAGCAGCGCAGGGGAGAATTCACCCCTCCACTTT
TRBJ1-1 . 14 TRBV19 few CASSISIQGVEAFF TGTGCCAGTAGTATATCCATCCAAGGGGTTGAAGCTTTCTTT
TRBJ2-1 TRBD2 15 TRBV5-8 . CASSLWGGGWNEQFF TGTGCCAGCAGCTTGTGGGGCGGGGGGTGGAATGAGCAGTTCTTC
TRBJ1-5 . 15 TRBV10-3 . CAISVNGDSNQPQHF TGTGCCATCAGTGTGAATGGGGACAGCAATCAGCCCCAGCATTTT
TRBJ1-1 . 14 TRBV2 few CASSRGGENTEAFF TGTGCCAGCAGTCGAGGGGGGGAGAACACTGAAGCTTTCTTT
TRBJ2-7 . 13 TRBV30 . CAWRGGAAYEQYF TGTGCCTGGAGAGGGGGGGCTGCCTACGAGCAGTACTTC
TRBJ1-4 TRBD1 15 TRBV18 few CASSPSRGNVGKLFF TGTGCCAGCTCACCGAGCAGGGGGAACGTGGGAAAACTGTTTTTT
TRBJ1-6 . 16 TRBV3-1/TRBV3-2 . CASSPTRTVNNSPLHF TGTGCCAGCAGCCCAACCCGGACAGTCAACAATTCACCCCTCCACTTT
TRBJ2-2 TRBD1 15 TRBV5-1 . CASSRDRVDTGELFF TGCGCCAGCAGCCGGGACAGGGTGGACACCGGGGAGCTGTTTTTT